The 5 T cell receptor beta chains listed next were all sequenced from one sample in a study of T cell changes during pregnancy in multiple sclerosis. The protocol was immunoSEQ multiplex PCR, while the TCRdb copy is restricted to in-frame clones and leaves out a portion. The sample has 25,000 to 35,000 clones, more than 90% seen once; the top ten hold over 0.35%. Specimen: CD4+ T cells from peripheral blood mononuclear cells, collected in the second trimester of pregnancy. These receptors were obtained from a female donor in good health, enrolled as a control in a pregnancy study.

This chain uses TRBV6-5 with TRBJ1-2, with D possibly being TRBD1 (5 bases). The germline CDR1 and CDR2 sequences are MNHEY and SVGAGI. Trimming removed 4 bases from V and 4 bases from J, with 13 bases in between. The CDR3 runs 14 residues. The CDR3 sequence is CASSSGEVIYGYTF. CDR3 in DNA: TGTGCCAGCAGTTCGGGGGAAGTGATCTATGGCTACACCTTC.

The V and J genes are TRBV27 and TRBJ2-7; 9 positions agree with TRBD2. The CDR3 sequence is 14 residues long. V dropped 5 bases and J dropped 3; count of bases not matched to a gene: 5. The germline gives CDR1 MNHEY, CDR2 SMNVEV (reference sequence). CDR3 DNA sequence: TGTGCCAGCAGTCCCCGGACTAGCGTCTACGAGCAGTACTTC. Translating gives CASSPRTSVYEQYF.

This clone came up once. J is TRBJ1-4 and V is TRBV7-9; 8 bases align to TRBD1. The germline gives CDR1 SEHNR, CDR2 FQNEAQ (reference sequence). This CDR3 has 15 residues. V lost 1 base and J lost 5; bases outside the gene matches: 3. The DNA of the CDR3 is TGTGCCAGCAGCTTAGGGACAGGGAAAAATGAAAAACTGTTTTTT. Translating it yields CASSLGTGKNEKLFF.

CDR3 sequence reads: CASSLAATGGTGELFF. The CDR3, as DNA: TGTGCCAGCAGTTTAGCAGCGACCGGTGGCACCGGGGAGCTGTTTTTT. The rearrangement links TRBV27 to TRBJ2-2; D not resolved. CDR3 length: 16 residues. The ends were cut back, 2 bases at V and 4 bases at J, with 14 bases in the middle. Germline CDR1 MNHEY, CDR2 SMNVEV (reference sequence).

This sequence joins TRBV7-2 and TRBJ2-1, with 10 bases identical to TRBD2. After removal of 5 bases from V and 4 bases from J, the junction contained 11 bases not matched to a gene. The V gene's germline CDR1 is SGHTA and CDR2 FQGNSA. The CDR3 loop spans 17 amino acids. The DNA of the CDR3 is TGTGCCAGCAGCCCCTTAGCGGGGGGCGCGAGATACAATGAGCAGTTCTTC. This sequence encodes CASSPLAGGARYNEQFF.